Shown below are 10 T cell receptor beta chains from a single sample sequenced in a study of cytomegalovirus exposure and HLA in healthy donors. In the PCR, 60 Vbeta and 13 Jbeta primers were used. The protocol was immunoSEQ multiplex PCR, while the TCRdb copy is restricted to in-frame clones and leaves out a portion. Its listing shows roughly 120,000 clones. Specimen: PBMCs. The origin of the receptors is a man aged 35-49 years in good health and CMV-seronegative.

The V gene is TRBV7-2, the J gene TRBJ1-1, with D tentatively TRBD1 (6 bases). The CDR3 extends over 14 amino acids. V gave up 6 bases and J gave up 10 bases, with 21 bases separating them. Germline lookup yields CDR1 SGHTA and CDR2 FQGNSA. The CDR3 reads CASSFPGVPMGAFF. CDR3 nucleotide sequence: TGTGCCAGCAGTTTCCCAGGGGTCCCCATGGGAGCTTTCTTT.

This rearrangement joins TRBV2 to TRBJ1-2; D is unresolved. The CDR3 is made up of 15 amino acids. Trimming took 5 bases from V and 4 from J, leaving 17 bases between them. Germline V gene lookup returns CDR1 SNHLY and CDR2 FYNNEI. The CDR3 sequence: CASSSSMVPGYGYTF. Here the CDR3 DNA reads TGTGCCAGCAGTAGTTCTATGGTGCCGGGCTATGGCTACACCTTC.

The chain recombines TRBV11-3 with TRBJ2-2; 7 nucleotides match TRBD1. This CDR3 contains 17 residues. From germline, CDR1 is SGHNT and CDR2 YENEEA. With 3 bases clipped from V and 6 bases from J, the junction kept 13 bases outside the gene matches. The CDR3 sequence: CASSLQSLGGIAGELFF. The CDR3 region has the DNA TGTGCCAGCAGCTTGCAATCATTAGGGGGCATCGCCGGGGAGCTGTTTTTT.

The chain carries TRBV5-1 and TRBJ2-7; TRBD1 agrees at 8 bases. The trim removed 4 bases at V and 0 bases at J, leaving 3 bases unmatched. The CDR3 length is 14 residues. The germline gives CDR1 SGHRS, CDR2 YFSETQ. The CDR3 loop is CASSPTGVSYEQYF. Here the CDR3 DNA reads TGCGCCAGCAGCCCGACAGGGGTCTCCTACGAGCAGTACTTC.

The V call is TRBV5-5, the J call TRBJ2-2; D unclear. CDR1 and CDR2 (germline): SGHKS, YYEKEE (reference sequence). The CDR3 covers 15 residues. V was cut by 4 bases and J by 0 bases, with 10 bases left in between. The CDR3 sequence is CASSPSRANTGELFF. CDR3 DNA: TGTGCCAGCAGCCCAAGCCGCGCGAACACCGGGGAGCTGTTTTTT. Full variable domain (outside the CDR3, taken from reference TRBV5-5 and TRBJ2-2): DAGVTQSPTHLIKTRGQQVTLRCSPISGHKSVSWYQQVLGQGPQFIFQYYEKEERGRGNFPDRFSARQFPNYSSELNVNALLLGDSALYLCASSPSRANTGELFFGEGSRLTVL.

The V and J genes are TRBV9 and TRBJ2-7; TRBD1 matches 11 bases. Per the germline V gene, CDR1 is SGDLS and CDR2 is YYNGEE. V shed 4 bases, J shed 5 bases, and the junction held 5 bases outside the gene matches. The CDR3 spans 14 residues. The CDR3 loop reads CASSPWTGGDEQYF. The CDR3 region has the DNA TGTGCCAGCAGCCCGTGGACAGGGGGCGACGAGCAGTACTTC.

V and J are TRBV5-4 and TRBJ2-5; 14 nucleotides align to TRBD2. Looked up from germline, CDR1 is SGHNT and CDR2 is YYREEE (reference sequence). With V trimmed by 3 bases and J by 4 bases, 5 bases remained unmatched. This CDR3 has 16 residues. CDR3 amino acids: CASSSGTSGSRETQYF. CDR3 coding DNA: TGTGCCAGCAGCTCCGGGACTAGCGGGAGCCGAGAGACCCAGTACTTC. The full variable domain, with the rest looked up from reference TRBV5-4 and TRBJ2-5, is ETGVTQSPTHLIKTRGQQVTLRCSSQSGHNTVSWYQQALGQGPQFIFQYYREEENGRGNFPPRFSGLQFPNYSSELNVNALELDDSALYLCASSSGTSGSRETQYFGPGTRLLVL.

CDR3 residues: CASSRGEANYEQYF. As DNA, the CDR3 is TGTGCCAGTAGCCGGGGGGAGGCGAACTACGAGCAGTACTTC. The V gene is TRBV19, the J gene TRBJ2-7, with 7 bases aligning to TRBD2. Germline CDR1 reads LNHDA; CDR2 reads SQIVND (reference sequence). The CDR3 is 14 amino acids. V gave up 6 bases and J gave up 3 bases; unmatched junction bases: 8.

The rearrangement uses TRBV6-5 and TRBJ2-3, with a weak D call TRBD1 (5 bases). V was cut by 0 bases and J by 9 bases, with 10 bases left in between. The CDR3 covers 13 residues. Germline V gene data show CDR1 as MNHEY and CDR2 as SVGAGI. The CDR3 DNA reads TGTGCCAGCAGTTACTCCAGGGTGGGGACGCAGTATTTT. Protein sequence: CASSYSRVGTQYF.

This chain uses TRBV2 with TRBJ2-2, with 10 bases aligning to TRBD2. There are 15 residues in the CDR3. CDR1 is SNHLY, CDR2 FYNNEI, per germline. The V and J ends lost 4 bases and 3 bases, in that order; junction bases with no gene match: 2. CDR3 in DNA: TGTGCCAGCAGTGGAGCGGGAGGGTACACCGGGGAGCTGTTTTTT. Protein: CASSGAGGYTGELFF.